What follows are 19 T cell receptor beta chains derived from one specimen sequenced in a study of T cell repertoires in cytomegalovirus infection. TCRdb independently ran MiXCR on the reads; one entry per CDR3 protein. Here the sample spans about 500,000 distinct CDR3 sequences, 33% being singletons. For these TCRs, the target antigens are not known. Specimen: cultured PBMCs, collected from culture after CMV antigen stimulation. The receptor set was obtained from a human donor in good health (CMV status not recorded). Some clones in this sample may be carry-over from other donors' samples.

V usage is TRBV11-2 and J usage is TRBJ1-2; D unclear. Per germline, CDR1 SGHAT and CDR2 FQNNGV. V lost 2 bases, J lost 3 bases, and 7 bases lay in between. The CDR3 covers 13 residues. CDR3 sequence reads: CASSLSTDYGYTF. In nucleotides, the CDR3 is TGTGCCAGCAGCTTAAGTACGGACTATGGCTACACCTTC.

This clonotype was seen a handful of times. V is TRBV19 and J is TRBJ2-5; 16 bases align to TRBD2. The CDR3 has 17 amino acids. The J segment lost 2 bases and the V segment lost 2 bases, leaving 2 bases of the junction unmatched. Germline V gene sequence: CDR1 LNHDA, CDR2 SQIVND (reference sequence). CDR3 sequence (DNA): TGTGCCAGTAGTATACCGGGACTAGCGGGAGGGCAAGAGACCCAGTACTTC. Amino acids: CASSIPGLAGGQETQYF.

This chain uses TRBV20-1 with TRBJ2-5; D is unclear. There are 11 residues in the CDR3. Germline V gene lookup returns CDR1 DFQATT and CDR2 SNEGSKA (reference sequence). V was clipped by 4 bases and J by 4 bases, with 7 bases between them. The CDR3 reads CSAIWGETQYF. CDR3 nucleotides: TGCAGTGCTATCTGGGGAGAGACCCAGTACTTC.

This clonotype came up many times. The CDR3 loop reads CASSLAGLAGQETQYF. The CDR3 DNA reads as TGTGCCAGCAGCTTAGCCGGACTAGCGGGGCAAGAGACCCAGTACTTC. The J gene is TRBJ2-5, the V gene TRBV7-2, with 12 nucleotides matching TRBD2. The V gene end was trimmed by 0 bases and the J gene end by 2 bases; junction bases not matched to a gene: 1. This CDR3 has 16 residues. Germline CDR1 SGHTA, CDR2 FQGNSA.

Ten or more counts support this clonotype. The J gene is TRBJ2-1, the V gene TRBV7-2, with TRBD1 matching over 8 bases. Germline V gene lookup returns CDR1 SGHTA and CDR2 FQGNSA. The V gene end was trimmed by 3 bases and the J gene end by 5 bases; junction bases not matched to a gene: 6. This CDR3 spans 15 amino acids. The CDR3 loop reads CASSFLTGEDNEQFF. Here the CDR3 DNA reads TGTGCCAGCAGCTTCTTGACAGGGGAGGACAATGAGCAGTTCTTC.

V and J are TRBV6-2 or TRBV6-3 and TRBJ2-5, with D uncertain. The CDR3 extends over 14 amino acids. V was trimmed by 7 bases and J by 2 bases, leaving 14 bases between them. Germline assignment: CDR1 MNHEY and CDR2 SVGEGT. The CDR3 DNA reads TGTGCCAGCACTCGGACGGCCTTTCAAGAGACCCAGTACTTC. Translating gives CASTRTAFQETQYF.

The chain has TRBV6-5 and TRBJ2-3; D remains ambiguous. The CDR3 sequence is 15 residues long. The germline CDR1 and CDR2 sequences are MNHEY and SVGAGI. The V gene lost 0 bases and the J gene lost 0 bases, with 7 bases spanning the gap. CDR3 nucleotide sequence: TGTGCCAGCAGTTACTCTTCGGTCAGCACAGATACGCAGTATTTT. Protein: CASSYSSVSTDTQYF.

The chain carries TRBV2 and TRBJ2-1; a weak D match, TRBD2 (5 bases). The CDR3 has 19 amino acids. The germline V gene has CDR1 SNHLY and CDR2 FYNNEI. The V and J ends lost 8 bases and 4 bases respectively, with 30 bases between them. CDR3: CASGVVDSRRLGPYNEQFF. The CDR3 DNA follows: TGTGCCAGCGGTGTAGTGGACTCACGACGGCTAGGGCCATACAATGAGCAGTTCTTC.

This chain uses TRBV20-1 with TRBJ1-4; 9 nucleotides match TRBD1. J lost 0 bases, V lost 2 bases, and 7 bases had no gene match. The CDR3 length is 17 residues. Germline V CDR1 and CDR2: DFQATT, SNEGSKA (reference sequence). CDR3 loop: CSARSRTGESTNEKLFF. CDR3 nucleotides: TGCAGTGCTAGATCTCGGACAGGGGAATCAACTAATGAAAAACTGTTTTTT.

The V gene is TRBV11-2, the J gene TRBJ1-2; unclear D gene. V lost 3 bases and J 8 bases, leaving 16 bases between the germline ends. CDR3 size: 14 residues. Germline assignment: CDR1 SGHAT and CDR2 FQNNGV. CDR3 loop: CASSFQGLMDGYTF. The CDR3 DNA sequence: TGTGCCAGCAGCTTTCAAGGGCTCATGGACGGCTACACCTTC.

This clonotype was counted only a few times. The CDR3 DNA sequence: TGTGCCAGCAGCAGACTAGCACGGGAGACCCAGTACTTC. This gives the protein CASSRLARETQYF. The chain joins TRBV11-2 to TRBJ2-5, with 7 nucleotides matching TRBD2. Germline CDR1 reads SGHAT; CDR2 reads FQNNGV. V shed 5 bases, J shed 5 bases, and the junction held 5 bases outside the gene matches. There are 13 residues in the CDR3. The whole variable domain, remainder taken from reference TRBV11-2 and TRBJ2-5, is EAGVAQSPRYKIIEKRQSVAFWCNPISGHATLYWYQQILGQGPKLLIQFQNNGVVDDSQLPKDRFSAERLKGVDSTLKIQPAKLEDSAVYLCASSRLARETQYFGPGTRLLVL.

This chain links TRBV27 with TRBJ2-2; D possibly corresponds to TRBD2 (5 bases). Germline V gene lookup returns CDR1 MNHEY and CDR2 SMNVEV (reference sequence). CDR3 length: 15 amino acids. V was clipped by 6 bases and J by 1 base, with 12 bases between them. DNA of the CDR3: TGTGCCAGCAGCCCTCCCAGCGGGAACACCGGGGAGCTGTTTTTT. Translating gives CASSPPSGNTGELFF.

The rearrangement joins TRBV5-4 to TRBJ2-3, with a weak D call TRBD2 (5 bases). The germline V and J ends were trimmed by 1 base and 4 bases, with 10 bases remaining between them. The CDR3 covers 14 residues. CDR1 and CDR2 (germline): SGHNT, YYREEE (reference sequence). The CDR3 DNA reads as TGTGCCAGCAGCTTGAAGCTAGCATCAGATACGCAGTATTTT. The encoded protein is CASSLKLASDTQYF.

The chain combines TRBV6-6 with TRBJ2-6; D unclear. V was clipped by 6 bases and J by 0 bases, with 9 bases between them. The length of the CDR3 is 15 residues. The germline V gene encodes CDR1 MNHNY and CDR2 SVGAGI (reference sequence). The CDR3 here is CASRKQSSGANVLTF. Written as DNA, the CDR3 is TGTGCCAGCAGAAAACAGAGCTCTGGGGCCAACGTCCTGACTTTC.

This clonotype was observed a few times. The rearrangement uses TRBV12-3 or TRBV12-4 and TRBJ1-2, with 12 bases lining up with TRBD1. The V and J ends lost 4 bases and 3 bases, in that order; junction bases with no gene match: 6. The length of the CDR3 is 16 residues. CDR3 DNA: TGTGCCAGCAGTTCTGGGACAGGGGGCCTCTACTATGGCTACACCTTC. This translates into CASSSGTGGLYYGYTF.

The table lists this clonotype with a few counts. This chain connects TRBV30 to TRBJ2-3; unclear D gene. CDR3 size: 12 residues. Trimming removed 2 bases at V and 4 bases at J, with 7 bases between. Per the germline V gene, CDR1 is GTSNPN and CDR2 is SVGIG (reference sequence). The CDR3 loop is CAWSLGPDTQYF. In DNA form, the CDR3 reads TGTGCCTGGAGTTTGGGCCCAGATACGCAGTATTTT.

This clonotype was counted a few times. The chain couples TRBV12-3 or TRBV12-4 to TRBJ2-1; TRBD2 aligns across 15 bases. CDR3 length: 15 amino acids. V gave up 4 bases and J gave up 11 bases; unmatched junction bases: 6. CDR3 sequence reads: CASSSPGTSGRKQFF. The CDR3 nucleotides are TGTGCCAGCAGTTCGCCTGGGACTAGCGGGAGGAAGCAGTTCTTC.

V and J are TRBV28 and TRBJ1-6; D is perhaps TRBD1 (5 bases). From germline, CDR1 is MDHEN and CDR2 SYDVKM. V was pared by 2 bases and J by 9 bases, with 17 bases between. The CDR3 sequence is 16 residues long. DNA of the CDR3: TGTGCCAGCAGTTTAATCCCAGGGACGGGTGGTTCACCCCTCCACTTT. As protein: CASSLIPGTGGSPLHF.

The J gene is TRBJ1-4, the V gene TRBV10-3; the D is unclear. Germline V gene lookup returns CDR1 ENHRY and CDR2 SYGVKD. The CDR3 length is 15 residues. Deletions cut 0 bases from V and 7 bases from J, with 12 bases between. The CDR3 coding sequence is TGTGCCATCAGTGAGTCGGGAGGGAGGAGTGAAAAACTGTTTTTT. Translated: CAISESGGRSEKLFF.